Shown below are 6 T cell receptor beta chains from a single sample sequenced in a study of T cells expressing NK-cell markers. With the 5' RACE reads reprocessed, TCRdb shows one record per CDR3 protein and no DNA. In total, the table holds approximately 110,000 distinct CDR3 sequences. Sequenced: blood T cells: a sorted CD56 or NKG2C T cell subset, CD4+ or CD8+ T cells, or bulk PBMC T cells (not recorded which). These receptors originate from a woman between 18 and 75 years old in good health.

The V and J genes are TRBV4-3 and TRBJ2-1. CDR3 length equals 15 residues. Germline V gene lookup returns CDR1 LGHNA and CDR2 YSLEER. The CDR3 here is CASSQDGSSYNEQFF.

The chain combines TRBV3-1 with TRBJ2-7. The CDR3 spans 15 residues. Germline lookup yields CDR1 LGHDT and CDR2 YNNKEL (reference sequence). The chain's CDR3 is CASSQAWGSSYEQYF.

The chain couples TRBV19 to TRBJ2-7. The CDR3 contains 13 residues. Germline CDR1 reads LNHDA; CDR2 reads SQIVND (reference sequence). This chain's CDR3 is CASSMESSYEQYF. Drawing the rest from reference TRBV19 and TRBJ2-7, the complete variable domain is DGGITQSPKYLFRKEGQNVTLSCEQNLNHDAMYWYRQDPGQGLRLIYYSQIVNDFQKGDIAEGYSVSREKKESFPLTVTSAQKNPTAFYLCASSMESSYEQYFGPGTRLTVT.

J is TRBJ2-7 and V is TRBV14; checking the TCRdb D call of TRBD2 is not possible without DNA. CDR1 SGHDN and CDR2 FVKESK come from the germline V gene. The CDR3 covers 13 residues. The CDR3: CASSPGGLYEQYF.

V and J are TRBV4-2 and TRBJ2-7. This CDR3 has 16 residues. The germline gives CDR1 LGHNA, CDR2 YNFKEQ. The CDR3 sequence: CASSQDRSTASYEQYF.

The chain carries TRBV4-2 and TRBJ2-1; checking the TCRdb D call of TRBD2 is not possible without DNA. Germline CDR1 LGHNA, CDR2 YNFKEQ. The CDR3 spans 18 residues. CDR3 loop: CASSRPGTSGGAYNEQFF.